A single sample gave rise to the 10 T cell receptor beta chains below, sequenced in a study of immune heterogeneity within non-small cell lung tumors. Amplification of TCR beta CDR3 was performed by multiplex PCR with 32 V and 13 J primers. MiXCR, run by TCRdb on the multiplex PCR reads, gives a single entry per CDR3 protein. This sample yields 20,000 to 25,000 distinct CDR3 sequences, of which 28% are seen a single time; around 4% belongs to the top ten. Template was bulk tumor genomic DNA, about 600 ng per sample. Far-apart biopsies, several per primary tumor, were taken during surgery. The study enrolled patients with untreated, newly diagnosed non-small cell lung cancer who underwent curative surgery. Sequenced: lung tumor tissue. The receptors were gathered from a man aged 40-49 years with non-small cell lung cancer.

V usage is TRBV4-3 and J usage is TRBJ2-1, with no clear D. Per the germline V gene, CDR1 is LGHNA and CDR2 is YSLEER. The CDR3 runs to 15 residues. The ends were cut back, 0 bases at V and 8 bases at J, with 14 bases in the middle. The CDR3 protein is CASSQDRTGNHEQFF. The CDR3 region has the DNA TGCGCCAGCAGCCAAGATAGGACGGGTAATCATGAGCAGTTCTTC.

V and J are TRBV5-5 and TRBJ2-2; D gene unclear. This CDR3 is built from 15 residues. Germline-derived CDR1 and CDR2 are SGHKS and YYEKEE (reference sequence). Deletions cut 1 base from V and 4 bases from J, with 11 bases between. CDR3 coding DNA: TGTGCCAGCAGCTTGAGAACAGCGAGCACCGGGGAGCTGTTTTTT. Translating it yields CASSLRTASTGELFF.

This clonotype was picked up a small number of times. The chain recombines TRBV30 with TRBJ2-3; D uncertain. Trimming shortened V by 2 bases and J by 3 bases, and 12 bases separated the two germline ends. This CDR3 contains 14 residues. Germline values: CDR1 GTSNPN, CDR2 SVGIG (reference sequence). In DNA, the CDR3 is TGTGCCTGGAGTTCAGTGGGAAATACAGATACGCAGTATTTT. Protein product: CAWSSVGNTDTQYF.

This chain links TRBV4-1 with TRBJ2-3; TRBD1 aligns across 9 bases. The CDR3 covers 15 residues. After removal of 7 bases from V and 6 bases from J, the junction contained 11 bases not matched to a gene. Germline V gene data show CDR1 as MGHRA and CDR2 as YSYEKL. In DNA, the CDR3 is TGCGCCAGCATCCGACCGGGACAGGGATTCGATACGCAGTATTTT. Its translation is CASIRPGQGFDTQYF.

The genes are TRBV5-1 and TRBJ2-5; D is unresolved. This CDR3 has 16 residues. V was clipped by 1 base and J by 2 bases, with 15 bases between them. The V gene's germline CDR1 is SGHRS and CDR2 YFSETQ. This chain's CDR3 is CASSLPLIDGQETQYF. CDR3 coding DNA: TGCGCCAGCAGCTTGCCCTTGATAGACGGACAAGAGACCCAGTACTTC.

Notes on this clonotype: A much larger clonotype is one base distant, so this may be a read error. The V and J genes are TRBV3-1 and TRBJ2-7; weak D call: TRBD2 (6 bases). The CDR3 totals 13 residues. V lost 1 base, J lost 10 bases, and 14 bases lay in between. CDR1 is LGHDT and CDR2 is YNNKEL in the germline V gene (reference sequence). The CDR3 region has the DNA TGTGCCAGCAGCCAAGCGGGAGTCGGCGACCAGTACTTC. This sequence encodes CASSQAGVGDQYF.

Within the sample, this clonotype is medium-sized (0.01 to 0.1%). The rearrangement links TRBV19 to TRBJ1-4; D may be TRBD1 (6 bases). V lost 4 bases and J lost 6, with 15 bases in between. Germline V CDR1 and CDR2: LNHDA, SQIVND (reference sequence). The CDR3 covers 15 residues. The DNA for the CDR3 is TGTGCCAGTAGTACCATACAGGGAGCCGATGAAAAACTGTTTTTT. It codes for CASSTIQGADEKLFF.

Only a few counts were recorded for this clonotype. V gene TRBV18 combines with J gene TRBJ1-5; D gene ambiguous. V gave up 3 bases and J gave up 5 bases, with 5 bases separating them. The CDR3 is 12 residues long. From germline, CDR1 is KGHSH and CDR2 LQKENI. The CDR3 reads CASSPDHQPQHF. The CDR3, as DNA: TGTGCCAGCTCACCGGACCATCAGCCCCAGCATTTT. The full variable domain, with the rest looked up from reference TRBV18 and TRBJ1-5, is NAGVMQNPRHLVRRRGQEARLRCSPMKGHSHVYWYRQLPEEGLKFMVYLQKENIIDESGMPKERFSAEFPKEGPSILRIQQVVRGDSAAYFCASSPDHQPQHFGDGTRLSIL.

Concerning this clonotype itself: This may arise from a read error, as a much more abundant clone is one base away. No conserved phenylalanine or tryptophan ends this CDR3, so it is likely a read error. This chain connects TRBV12-3 or TRBV12-4 to TRBJ1-6, with no clear D. The V end lost 2 bases, the J end lost 4 bases, and 0 bases lay between the germline ends. There are 12 residues in the CDR3. The CDR3 nucleotides read TGTGCCAGCAGTTTATATAATTCACCCCTCCACTCT. This encodes CASSLYNSPLHS.

A few counts support this clonotype. The rearrangement links TRBV5-1 to TRBJ2-5; D tentatively fits TRBD1 or TRBD2 (5 bases each). The CDR3 sequence is 14 residues long. V was trimmed by 4 bases and J by 5 bases, leaving 15 bases between them. Germline CDR1 is SGHRS and CDR2 is YFSETQ. CDR3 in DNA: TGCGCCAGCAGCCCGAGGGGTTATGAGGAGACCCAGTACTTC. It yields the protein CASSPRGYEETQYF.